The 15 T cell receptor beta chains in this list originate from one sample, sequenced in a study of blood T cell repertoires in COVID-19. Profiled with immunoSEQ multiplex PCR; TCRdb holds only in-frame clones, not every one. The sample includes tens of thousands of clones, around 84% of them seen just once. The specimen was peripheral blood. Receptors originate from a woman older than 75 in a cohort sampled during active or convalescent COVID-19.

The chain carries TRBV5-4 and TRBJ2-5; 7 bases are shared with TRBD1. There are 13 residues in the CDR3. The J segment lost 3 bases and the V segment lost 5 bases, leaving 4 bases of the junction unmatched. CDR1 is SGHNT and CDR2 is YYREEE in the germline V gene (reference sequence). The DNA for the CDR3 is TGTGCCAGCAGTTTTGGGACAGAAGAGACCCAGTACTTC. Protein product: CASSFGTEETQYF.

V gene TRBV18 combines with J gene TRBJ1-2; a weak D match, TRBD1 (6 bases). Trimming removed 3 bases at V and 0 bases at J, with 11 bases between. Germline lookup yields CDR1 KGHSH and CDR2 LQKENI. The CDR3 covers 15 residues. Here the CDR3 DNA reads TGTGCCAGCTCACCTCAACAGGGATCTAACTATGGCTACACCTTC. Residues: CASSPQQGSNYGYTF. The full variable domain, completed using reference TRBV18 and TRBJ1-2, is NAGVMQNPRHLVRRRGQEARLRCSPMKGHSHVYWYRQLPEEGLKFMVYLQKENIIDESGMPKERFSAEFPKEGPSILRIQQVVRGDSAAYFCASSPQQGSNYGYTFGSGTRLTVV.

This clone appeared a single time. CDR3 region: CASSVRGGTYEQYF. CDR3 sequence (DNA): TGTGCCAGCAGCGTTAGAGGGGGCACCTACGAGCAGTACTTC. This chain joins TRBV25-1 and TRBJ2-7, with 7 bases fitting TRBD1. The trim removed 6 bases at V and 2 bases at J, leaving 7 bases unmatched. CDR1 is MGHDK, CDR2 SYGVNS, per germline. The CDR3 is 14 residues long.

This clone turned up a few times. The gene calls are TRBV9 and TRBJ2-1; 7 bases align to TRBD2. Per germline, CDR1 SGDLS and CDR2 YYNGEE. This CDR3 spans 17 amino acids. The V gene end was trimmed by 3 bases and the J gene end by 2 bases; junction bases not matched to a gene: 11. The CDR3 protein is CASSGTPGEGPYNEQFF. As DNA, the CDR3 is TGTGCCAGCAGCGGAACCCCGGGGGAGGGACCCTACAATGAGCAGTTCTTC. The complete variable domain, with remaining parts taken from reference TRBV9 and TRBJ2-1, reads DSGVTQTPKHLITATGQRVTLRCSPRSGDLSVYWYQQSLDQGLQFLIQYYNGEERAKGNILERFSAQQFPDLHSELNLSSLELGDSALYFCASSGTPGEGPYNEQFFGPGTRLTVL.

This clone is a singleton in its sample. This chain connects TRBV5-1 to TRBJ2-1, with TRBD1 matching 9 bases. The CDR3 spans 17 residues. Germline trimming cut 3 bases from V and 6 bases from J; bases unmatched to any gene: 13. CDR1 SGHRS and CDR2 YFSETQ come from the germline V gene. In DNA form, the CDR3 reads TGCGCCAGCAGCTCATTGGGTGCGGGACAGGGTCGCAATGAGCAGTTCTTC. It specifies CASSSLGAGQGRNEQFF.

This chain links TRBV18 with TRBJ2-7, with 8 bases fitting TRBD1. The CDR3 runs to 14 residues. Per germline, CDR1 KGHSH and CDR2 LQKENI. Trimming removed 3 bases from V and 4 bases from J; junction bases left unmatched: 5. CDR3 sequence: CASSPGTGNYEQYV. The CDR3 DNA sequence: TGTGCCAGCTCACCGGGGACAGGAAATTACGAGCAGTACGTC.

CDR3 sequence reads: CASTPERVRGYTF. DNA of the CDR3: TGTGCCAGCACCCCCGAGCGGGTACGAGGCTACACCTTC. The V call is TRBV6-5, the J call TRBJ1-2; D unclear. The length of the CDR3 is 13 residues. V dropped 7 bases and J dropped 8 bases, with 17 bases sitting between them. Germline values: CDR1 MNHEY, CDR2 SVGAGI.

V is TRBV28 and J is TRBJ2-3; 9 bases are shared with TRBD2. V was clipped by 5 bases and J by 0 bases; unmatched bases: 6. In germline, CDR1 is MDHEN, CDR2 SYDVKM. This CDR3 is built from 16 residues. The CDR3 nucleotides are TGTGCCAGCAGTCCCCCCGGGACTAGCAGCACAGATACGCAGTATTTT. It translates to CASSPPGTSSTDTQYF.

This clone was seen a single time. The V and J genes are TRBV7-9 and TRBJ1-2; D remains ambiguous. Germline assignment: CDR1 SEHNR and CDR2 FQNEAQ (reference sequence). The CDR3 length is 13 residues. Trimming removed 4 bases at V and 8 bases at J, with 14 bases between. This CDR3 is CASSSSGLRGYTF. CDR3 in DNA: TGTGCCAGCAGCTCTTCCGGGTTAAGAGGCTACACCTTC.

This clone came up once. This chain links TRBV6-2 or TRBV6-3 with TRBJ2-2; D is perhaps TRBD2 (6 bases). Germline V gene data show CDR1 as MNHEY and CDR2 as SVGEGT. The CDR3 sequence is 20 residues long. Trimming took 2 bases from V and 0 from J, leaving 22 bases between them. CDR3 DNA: TGTGCCAGCAGTTACCCCAGGATTCCCGGGACTTACGCGAACACCGGGGAGCTGTTTTTT. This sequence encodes CASSYPRIPGTYANTGELFF.

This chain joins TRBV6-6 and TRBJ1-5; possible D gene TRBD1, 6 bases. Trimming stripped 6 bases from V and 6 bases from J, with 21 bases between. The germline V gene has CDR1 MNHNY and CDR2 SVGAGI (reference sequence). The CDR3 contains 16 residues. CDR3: CASREPGTSYRQPQHF. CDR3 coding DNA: TGTGCCAGCAGAGAACCCGGGACAAGCTATCGTCAGCCCCAGCATTTT.

The CDR3 protein is CASSPGGAPLGYTF. The DNA for the CDR3 is TGTGCCAGCAGCCCGGGCGGGGCCCCCCTCGGCTACACCTTC. The chain joins TRBV9 to TRBJ1-2, with D maybe TRBD1 (5 bases). The CDR3 is made up of 14 amino acids. In germline, CDR1 is SGDLS, CDR2 YYNGEE. V was pared by 4 bases and J by 8 bases, with 18 bases between.

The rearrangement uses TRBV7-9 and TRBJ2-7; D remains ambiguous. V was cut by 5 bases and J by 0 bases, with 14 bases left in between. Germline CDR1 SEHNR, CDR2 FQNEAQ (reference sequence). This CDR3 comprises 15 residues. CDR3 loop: CASSPRYTSSYEQYF. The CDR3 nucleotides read TGTGCCAGCAGCCCTAGATACACCAGCTCCTACGAGCAGTACTTC. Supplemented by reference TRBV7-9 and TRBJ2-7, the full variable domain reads DTGVSQNPRHKITKRGQNVTFRCDPISEHNRLYWYRQTLGQGPEFLTYFQNEAQLEKSRLLSDRFSAERPKGSFSTLEIQRTEQGDSAMYLCASSPRYTSSYEQYFGPGTRLTVT.

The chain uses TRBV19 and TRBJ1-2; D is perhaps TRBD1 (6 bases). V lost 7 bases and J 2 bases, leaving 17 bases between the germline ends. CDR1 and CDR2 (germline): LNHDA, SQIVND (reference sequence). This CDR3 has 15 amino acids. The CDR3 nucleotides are TGTGCCAGTAATCCGAGGCAGGGGTGGAACTATGGCTACACCTTC. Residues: CASNPRQGWNYGYTF.

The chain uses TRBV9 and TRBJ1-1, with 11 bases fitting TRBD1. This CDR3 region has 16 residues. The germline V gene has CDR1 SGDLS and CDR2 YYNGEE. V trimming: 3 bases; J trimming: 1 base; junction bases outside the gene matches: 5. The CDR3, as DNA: TGTGCCAGCAGCGCCCGGACAGGGGGCGGGAACACTGAAGCTTTCTTT. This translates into CASSARTGGGNTEAFF.